The T cell receptor beta chain under discussion was sequenced for a study of read filtering for tumor transcriptome and immune sequencing. Across the study: Revised staging placed eight or nine patients in R-ISS I, 15 to 20 in II, about 7 in III.

Regarding the study as a whole: IR-seq captured clonotypes deeper and more reliably than RNA-seq. IR-seq and RNA-seq agreed better without single-read clonotypes.

This clonotype was seen at least ten times. Its antigen is unknown. V dropped 7 bases and J dropped 10 bases, with 17 bases sitting between them. There are 14 residues in the CDR3. Molecular barcoded adaptors covering alpha/delta and beta/gamma chains were used on approximately 440 ng RNA. TCRdb passed the reads through MiXCR, listing each CDR3 protein once. The top ten hold 11% to 15% of the sample, which has tens of thousands of distinct CDR3 sequences, roughly a fifth seen once. The sequenced sample was a population of CD138-negative cells sorted from bone marrow. This receptor was identified in a donor at least 40 years old with multiple myeloma. V gene TRBV12-3 or TRBV12-4 combines with J gene TRBJ1-6; D remains ambiguous. CDR3 protein: CASTPAGRRSPLHF. The CDR3 nucleotides are TGTGCCAGCACCCCGGCCGGGAGAAGGTCACCCCTCCACTTT.